The rows below give T cell receptor beta chains drawn from one sample of a study of identical twins. TCRdb re-analysed the 5' RACE reads in MiXCR, keeping a single row per CDR3 protein. The sample has approximately 600,000 distinct CDR3 sequences, about 7% seen once; the top ten hold 1.6%. The sample was also linked to a second study, of yellow fever vaccine responses in identical twins.

The material sequenced was PBMCs. The origin of the receptors is a woman under 30 in good health. The CDR3 runs from the conserved cysteine through the conserved F or W. D genes are given only for firm matches. Expanded clones get a size class; other rows say once, few or many, or leave the size out.

>TRBJ2-1|-|-|TRBV14
CASSQDYGLAIYNEQFF
TGTGCCAGCAGCCAAGATTACGGTCTAGCGATCTACAATGAGCAGTTCTTC
>TRBJ2-1|TRBD2|-|TRBV20-1
CSASKLAGPNEQFF
TGCAGTGCTAGTAAACTAGCGGGACCCAATGAGCAGTTCTTC
>TRBJ1-2|-|few|TRBV29-1
CSVEMGGDYGYTF
TGCAGCGTTGAAATGGGGGGGGACTATGGCTACACCTTC
>TRBJ1-2|-|few|TRBV10-3
CAISESITPSYGYTF
TGTGCCATCAGTGAGTCCATTACACCCTCCTATGGCTACACCTTC
>TRBJ2-5|TRBD2|many|TRBV6-5
CASSYSVLAGGFETQYF
TGTGCCAGCAGTTACTCGGTTCTAGCGGGGGGGTTTGAGACCCAGTACTTC
>TRBJ2-5|TRBD2|many|TRBV7-8
CASSPGLGETQYF
TGTGCCAGCAGCCCGGGACTAGGAGAGACCCAGTACTTC
>TRBJ2-2|TRBD2|few|TRBV10-3
CAISGGTSENLNTGELFF
TGTGCCATCAGTGGGGGGACTAGCGAGAACCTGAACACCGGGGAGCTGTTTTTT
>TRBJ2-5|-|many|TRBV7-9
CASSSGMRGTQETQYF
TGTGCCAGCAGCTCGGGGATGAGGGGCACTCAAGAGACCCAGTACTTC
>TRBJ2-5|-|once|TRBV3-1
CTCSHITAGRGGQETQYF
TGTACCTGCAGTCATATTACAGCGGGCAGGGGCGGCCAAGAGACCCAGTACTTC
>TRBJ1-1|-|many|TRBV29-1
CSVDVSMNTEAFF
TGCAGCGTTGACGTGTCCATGAACACTGAAGCTTTCTTT
>TRBJ2-1|-|many|TRBV12-3/TRBV12-4
CASGTVYNEQFF
TGTGCCAGCGGTACGGTATACAATGAGCAGTTCTTC
>TRBJ2-2|TRBD2|-|TRBV5-1
CASSHWTSGNTGELFF
TGCGCCAGCAGCCACTGGACTAGCGGAAACACCGGGGAGCTGTTTTTT
>TRBJ2-5|-|-|TRBV5-1
CASSGGITEENQYF
TGCGCCAGCAGCGGGGGCATAACCGAAGAGAACCAGTACTTC
>TRBJ2-2|-|-|TRBV12-3/TRBV12-4
CASSLGRGAAGELFF
TGTGCCAGCAGTTTGGGCAGGGGGGCCGCCGGGGAGCTGTTTTTT
>TRBJ2-7|-|-|TRBV3-1
CASSQDGVVNYEQYF
TGTGCCAGCAGCCAAGATGGGGTGGTGAACTACGAGCAGTACTTC
>TRBJ2-5|TRBD1|few|TRBV7-8
CASSLDRTGKETQYF
TGTGCCAGCAGCTTAGACCGGACAGGGAAAGAGACCCAGTACTTC
>TRBJ2-1|-|many|TRBV5-1
CASNLIYPGEGQFF
TGCGCCAGCAACCTTATATATCCAGGGGAAGGGCAGTTCTTC
>TRBJ2-3|TRBD2|few|TRBV12-5
CASSGGGDGKRSTDTQYF
TGTGCTAGCTCGGGGGGGGGCGACGGAAAGAGAAGCACAGATACGCAGTATTTT
>TRBJ2-3|-|few|TRBV15
CATSREAAGSTDTQYF
TGTGCCACCAGCAGAGAAGCGGCGGGAAGCACAGATACGCAGTATTTT
>TRBJ2-5|-|-|TRBV6-5
CASSYPQGGGGETQYF
TGTGCCAGCAGTTACCCCCAGGGTGGGGGAGGAGAGACCCAGTACTTC
>TRBJ2-1|-|-|TRBV25-1
CASRGLGTNEQFF
TGTGCCAGCAGGGGGCTAGGGACCAATGAGCAGTTCTTC
>TRBJ1-3|TRBD1|-|TRBV10-3
CAIRGDRSSGNTIYF
TGTGCCATCAGAGGGGACAGGTCCTCTGGAAACACCATATATTTT
>TRBJ2-5|-|few|TRBV4-1
CASSQVSGMGVPFQETQYF
TGCGCCAGCAGCCAAGTTTCTGGAATGGGCGTCCCCTTCCAAGAGACCCAGTACTTC
>TRBJ2-1|TRBD2|few|TRBV29-1
CSVDTSGVDEQFF
TGCAGCGTTGATACTAGCGGGGTGGATGAGCAGTTCTTC
>TRBJ2-1|TRBD1|few|TRBV20-1
CSARKPGQLYNEQFF
TGCAGTGCTAGAAAACCGGGACAGCTATACAATGAGCAGTTCTTC
>TRBJ1-2|-|-|TRBV20-1
CSADNRGGGYTF
TGCAGTGCCGACAACCGGGGAGGTGGCTACACCTTC
>TRBJ1-1|-|few|TRBV12-3/TRBV12-4
CASNGPPGVAFF
TGTGCCAGCAACGGACCCCCAGGGGTAGCTTTCTTT
>TRBJ2-5|TRBD2|many|TRBV3-1
CASSLRTSGKRRETQYF
TGTGCCAGCAGCCTTCGGACTAGCGGAAAAAGGAGGGAGACCCAGTACTTC
>TRBJ2-7|-|many|TRBV3-1
CASSRGTYEQYF
TGTGCCAGCAGCCGCGGGACCTACGAGCAGTACTTC
>TRBJ2-2|-|many|TRBV5-1
CASSYGATNTGELFF
TGCGCCAGCAGTTACGGGGCGACGAACACCGGGGAGCTGTTTTTT
>TRBJ2-1|-|-|TRBV15
CATSRDRLYNEQFF
TGTGCCACCAGCAGAGATCGGCTTTACAATGAGCAGTTCTTC
>TRBJ2-7|-|many|TRBV12-3/TRBV12-4
CASSRVPLEQYF
TGTGCCAGCAGCCGCGTTCCTCTTGAGCAGTACTTC
>TRBJ2-7|-|-|TRBV20-1
CSARRQNYEQYF
TGCAGTGCTAGACGACAGAACTACGAGCAGTACTTC
>TRBJ2-3|-|-|TRBV7-9
CASSPRAGHLIDTQYF
TGTGCCAGCAGCCCCCGAGCGGGACACCTTATCGATACGCAGTATTTT
>TRBJ1-4|TRBD1|-|TRBV6-1
CASRRTSGTGQEKLFF
TGTGCCAGCAGGCGTACGTCCGGGACAGGGCAAGAAAAACTGTTTTTT
>TRBJ1-1|TRBD1|many|TRBV12-3/TRBV12-4
CASSLRDRGFTEAFF
TGTGCCAGCAGTTTAAGGGACAGGGGCTTCACTGAAGCTTTCTTT
>TRBJ2-3|TRBD2|many|TRBV7-9
CASSLTAGGPTDTQYF
TGTGCCAGCAGCTTAACCGCGGGGGGGCCGACAGATACGCAGTATTTT
>TRBJ1-2|TRBD1|-|TRBV15
CATSRSQQGLRGYTF
TGTGCCACCAGCAGGTCCCAACAGGGGCTACGAGGCTACACCTTC
>TRBJ2-5|-|-|TRBV11-2
CASSGGAVRKETQYF
TGTGCCAGCAGCGGAGGGGCAGTTCGAAAAGAGACCCAGTACTTC
>TRBJ2-7|-|-|TRBV5-1
CASSFGDPYEQYF
TGCGCCAGCAGCTTCGGGGATCCCTACGAGCAGTACTTC
>TRBJ2-1|-|-|TRBV5-6
CASSWGLNTGNEQFF
TGTGCCAGCAGCTGGGGACTGAACACAGGTAATGAGCAGTTCTTC
>TRBJ2-5|-|many|TRBV29-1
CSVDLQLQETQYF
TGCAGCGTTGATTTACAGCTTCAAGAGACCCAGTACTTC
>TRBJ2-1|TRBD1|-|TRBV24-1
CATSDFALPGQGRYEQFF
TGTGCCACCAGTGATTTTGCGCTGCCGGGACAGGGGAGGTATGAGCAGTTCTTC